Each of the 10 T cell receptor beta chains below was sequenced from the same sample in a study of blood T cell repertoires in COVID-19. Here immunoSEQ multiplex PCR was the method, and the copy in TCRdb shows in-frame clones only, minus some. The sample has roughly 250,000 clones, roughly 87% seen once. The material sequenced was peripheral blood. The receptors come from a woman aged 25 to 39 with acute or convalescent COVID-19.

This clone turned up a few times. The chain employs TRBV30 and TRBJ1-2, with TRBD1 identical over 12 bases. The germline gives CDR1 GTSNPN, CDR2 SVGIG (reference sequence). J gave up 8 bases and V 0 bases, and 7 bases lay outside the gene matches. The CDR3 totals 15 residues. CDR3 region: CAWSVLGTGGEGYTF. For the CDR3, the DNA is TGTGCCTGGAGTGTACTCGGGACAGGGGGCGAAGGCTACACCTTC.

The chain is built from TRBV4-1 and TRBJ2-7, with D tentatively TRBD2 (5 bases). V dropped 0 bases and J dropped 4 bases, with 13 bases sitting between them. There are 15 residues in the CDR3. Germline loops: CDR1 MGHRA, CDR2 YSYEKL. CDR3 in amino acids: CASSQDWRIVYEQYF. The CDR3 nucleotides are TGCGCCAGCAGCCAAGATTGGAGGATAGTATACGAGCAGTACTTC.

This clone has more than one count but fewer than ten. V and J are TRBV6-5 and TRBJ2-7, with D hard to call. The V gene's germline CDR1 is MNHEY and CDR2 SVGAGI. V dropped 3 bases and J dropped 3 bases, with 9 bases sitting between them. CDR3 length: 13 residues. The DNA for the CDR3 is TGTGCCAGCAGTTATCAGTTTGGCTACGAGCAGTACTTC. It is translated as CASSYQFGYEQYF.

This sequence joins TRBV21-1 and TRBJ2-7; TRBD2, the table's D call, lacks a check against the DNA. TRBV21-1 is a known pseudogene. The CDR3 totals 15 residues. The CDR3 protein is CASGSSGSPGYEQYF. The CDR3 DNA is TGTGCCAGCGGCTCTAGCGGATCTCCGGGTTACGAGCAGTACTTC.

This clone was seen just once. This chain connects TRBV19 to TRBJ2-5, with 11 bases lining up with TRBD1. The V gene end was trimmed by 3 bases and the J gene end by 5 bases; junction bases not matched to a gene: 5. The CDR3 spans 15 residues. CDR1 is LNHDA, CDR2 SQIVND, per germline (reference sequence). CDR3 residues: CASSMGQGDVETQYF. CDR3 bases: TGTGCCAGTAGTATGGGACAGGGGGATGTGGAGACCCAGTACTTC. The complete variable domain, with remaining parts taken from reference TRBV19 and TRBJ2-5, reads DGGITQSPKYLFRKEGQNVTLSCEQNLNHDAMYWYRQDPGQGLRLIYYSQIVNDFQKGDIAEGYSVSREKKESFPLTVTSAQKNPTAFYLCASSMGQGDVETQYFGPGTRLLVL.

This clone showed up just once. The CDR3 reads CASSAPHRFTYEQYF. DNA for the CDR3: TGTGCCAGCAGTGCCCCCCACAGGTTTACCTACGAGCAGTACTTC. The chain is built from TRBV27 and TRBJ2-7; maybe TRBD1 (5 bases). V lost 5 bases, J lost 2 bases, and 16 bases lay in between. Per the germline V gene, CDR1 is MNHEY and CDR2 is SMNVEV (reference sequence). The CDR3 has 15 amino acids.

This clone came up a few times. The genes are TRBV7-6 and TRBJ2-7; weak D call: TRBD2 (7 bases). This CDR3 is built from 15 residues. V gave up 3 bases and J gave up 6 bases, with 18 bases separating them. Germline-derived CDR1 and CDR2 are SGHVS and FNYEAQ. The CDR3 nucleotides are TGTGCCAGCAGCTTCGAAGCGGGGCCCAGGGGCGAGCAGTACTTC. Protein sequence: CASSFEAGPRGEQYF.

This rearrangement joins TRBV30 to TRBJ1-2, with D perhaps TRBD1 (6 bases). The CDR3 contains 14 residues. Germline V lookup: CDR1 GTSNPN, CDR2 SVGIG (reference sequence). The V end lost 1 base, the J end lost 3 bases, and 12 bases lay between the germline ends. The chain's CDR3 is CAWSGTDTYYGYTF. DNA of the CDR3: TGTGCCTGGAGTGGGACAGACACTTACTATGGCTACACCTTC. The full variable domain, completed using reference TRBV30 and TRBJ1-2, is SQTIHQWPATLVQPVGSPLSLECTVEGTSNPNLYWYRQAAGRGLQLLFYSVGIGQISSEVPQNLSASRPQDRQFILSSKKLLLSDSGFYLCAWSGTDTYYGYTFGSGTRLTVV.

The chain uses TRBV6-2 or TRBV6-3 and TRBJ2-7; D gene unclear. The CDR3 contains 17 residues. Germline CDR1 is MNHEY and CDR2 is SVGEGT. The V and J ends lost 4 bases and 5 bases respectively, with 24 bases between them. The CDR3 region has the DNA TGTGCCAGCAGTTCACCTAGGATCGCTATCCCCGAGCACGAGCAGTACTTC. Translating it yields CASSSPRIAIPEHEQYF.

The chain combines TRBV19 with TRBJ1-1; a weak D match, TRBD1 (6 bases). The V end lost 3 bases, the J end lost 2 bases, and 16 bases lay between the germline ends. The CDR3 sequence is 16 residues long. Germline loops: CDR1 LNHDA, CDR2 SQIVND (reference sequence). This chain's CDR3 is CASSISRGGFNTEAFF. CDR3 nucleotide sequence: TGTGCCAGTAGTATTAGTAGGGGGGGCTTTAACACTGAAGCTTTCTTT.